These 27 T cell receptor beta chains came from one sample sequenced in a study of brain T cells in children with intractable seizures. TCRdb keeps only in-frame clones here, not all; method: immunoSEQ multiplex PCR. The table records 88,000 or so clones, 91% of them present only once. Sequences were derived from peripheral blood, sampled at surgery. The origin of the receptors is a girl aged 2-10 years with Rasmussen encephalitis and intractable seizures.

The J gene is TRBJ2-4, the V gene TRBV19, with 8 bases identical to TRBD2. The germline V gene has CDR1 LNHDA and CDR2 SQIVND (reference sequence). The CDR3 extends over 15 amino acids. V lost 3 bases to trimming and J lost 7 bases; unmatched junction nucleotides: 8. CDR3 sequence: CASSIMAGGINIQYF. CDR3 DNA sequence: TGTGCCAGTAGTATTATGGCGGGGGGTATCAACATTCAGTACTTC.

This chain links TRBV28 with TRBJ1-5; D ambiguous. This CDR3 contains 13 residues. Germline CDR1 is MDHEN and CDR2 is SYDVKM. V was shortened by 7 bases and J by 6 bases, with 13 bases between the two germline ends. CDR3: CASTSWVGQPQHF. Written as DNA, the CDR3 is TGTGCCAGCACTTCCTGGGTAGGTCAGCCCCAGCATTTT.

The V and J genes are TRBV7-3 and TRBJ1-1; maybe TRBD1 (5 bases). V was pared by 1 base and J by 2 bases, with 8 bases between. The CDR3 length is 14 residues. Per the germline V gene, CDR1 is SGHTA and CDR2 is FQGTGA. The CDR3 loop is CASSLRDGNTEAFF. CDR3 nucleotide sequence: TGTGCCAGCAGCTTAAGGGACGGAAACACTGAAGCTTTCTTT.

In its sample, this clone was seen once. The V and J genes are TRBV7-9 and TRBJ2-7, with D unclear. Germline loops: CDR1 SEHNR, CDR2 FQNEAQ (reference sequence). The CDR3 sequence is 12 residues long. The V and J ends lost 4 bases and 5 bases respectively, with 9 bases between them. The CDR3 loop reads CASSSTENEQYF. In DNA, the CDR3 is TGTGCCAGCAGCTCGACTGAGAACGAGCAGTACTTC.

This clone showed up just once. The CDR3 DNA reads TGTGCCACCAGCAAGGAGGGGGACTACACTGAAGCTTTCTTT. Protein: CATSKEGDYTEAFF. The chain combines TRBV15 with TRBJ1-1, with a weak D call TRBD1 (6 bases). Germline V CDR1 and CDR2: LNHNV, YYDKDF (reference sequence). The CDR3 has 14 amino acids. V lost 4 bases and J 3 bases, leaving 12 bases between the germline ends.

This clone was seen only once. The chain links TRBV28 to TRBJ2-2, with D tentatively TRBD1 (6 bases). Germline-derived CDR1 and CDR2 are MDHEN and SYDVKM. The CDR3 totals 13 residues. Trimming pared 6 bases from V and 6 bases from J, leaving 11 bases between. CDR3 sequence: CASRQQGSGELFF. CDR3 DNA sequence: TGTGCCAGCAGACAACAGGGATCCGGGGAGCTGTTTTTT.

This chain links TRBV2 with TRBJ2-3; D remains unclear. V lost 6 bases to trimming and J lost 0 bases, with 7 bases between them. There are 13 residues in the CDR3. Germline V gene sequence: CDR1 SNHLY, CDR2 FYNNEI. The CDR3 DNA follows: TGTGCCAGCAGGCAGACTAGCACAGATACGCAGTATTTT. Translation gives CASRQTSTDTQYF.

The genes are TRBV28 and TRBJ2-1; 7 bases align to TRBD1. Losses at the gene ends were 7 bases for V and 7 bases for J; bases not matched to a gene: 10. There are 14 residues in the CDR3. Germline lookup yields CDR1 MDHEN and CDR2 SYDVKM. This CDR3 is CASTLYRGPNEQFF. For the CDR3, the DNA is TGTGCCAGCACCTTATACAGGGGCCCTAATGAGCAGTTCTTC.

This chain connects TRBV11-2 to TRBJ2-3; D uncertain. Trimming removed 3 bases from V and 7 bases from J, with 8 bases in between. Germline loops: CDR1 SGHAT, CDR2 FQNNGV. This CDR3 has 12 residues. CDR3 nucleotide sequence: TGTGCCAGCAGCTTTAGAGAGAATACGCAGTATTTT. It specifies CASSFRENTQYF. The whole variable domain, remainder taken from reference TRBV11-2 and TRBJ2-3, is EAGVAQSPRYKIIEKRQSVAFWCNPISGHATLYWYQQILGQGPKLLIQFQNNGVVDDSQLPKDRFSAERLKGVDSTLKIQPAKLEDSAVYLCASSFRENTQYFGPGTRLTVL.

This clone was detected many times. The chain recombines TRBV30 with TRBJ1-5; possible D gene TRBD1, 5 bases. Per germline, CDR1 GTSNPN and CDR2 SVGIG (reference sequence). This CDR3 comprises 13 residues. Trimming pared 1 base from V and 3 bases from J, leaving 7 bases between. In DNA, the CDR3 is TGTGCCTGGAGTGAGGACATCAATCAGCCCCAGCATTTT. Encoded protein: CAWSEDINQPQHF.

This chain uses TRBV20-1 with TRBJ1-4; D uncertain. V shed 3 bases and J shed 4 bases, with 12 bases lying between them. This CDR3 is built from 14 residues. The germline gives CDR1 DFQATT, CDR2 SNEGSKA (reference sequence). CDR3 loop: CSASMGLNNEKLFF. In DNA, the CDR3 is TGCAGTGCTAGTATGGGTTTAAATAATGAAAAACTGTTTTTT.

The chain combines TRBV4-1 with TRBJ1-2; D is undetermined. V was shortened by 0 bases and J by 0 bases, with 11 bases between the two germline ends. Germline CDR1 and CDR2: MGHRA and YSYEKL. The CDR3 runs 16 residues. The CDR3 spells CASSQESGTSNYGYTF. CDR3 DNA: TGCGCCAGCAGCCAAGAGTCGGGCACTTCTAACTATGGCTACACCTTC.

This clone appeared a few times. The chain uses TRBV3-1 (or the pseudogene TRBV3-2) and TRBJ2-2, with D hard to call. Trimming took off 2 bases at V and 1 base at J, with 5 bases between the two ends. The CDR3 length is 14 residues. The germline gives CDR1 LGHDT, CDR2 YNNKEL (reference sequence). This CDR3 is CASSQILNTGELFF. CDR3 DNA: TGTGCCAGCAGCCAAATACTGAACACCGGGGAGCTGTTTTTT.

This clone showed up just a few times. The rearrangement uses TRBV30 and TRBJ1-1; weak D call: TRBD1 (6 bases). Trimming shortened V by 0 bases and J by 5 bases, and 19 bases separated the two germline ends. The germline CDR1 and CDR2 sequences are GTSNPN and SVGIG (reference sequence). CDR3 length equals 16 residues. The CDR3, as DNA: TGTGCCTGGAGTGTACGGAGCCCAGGGGCCGGGACTGAAGCTTTCTTT. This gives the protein CAWSVRSPGAGTEAFF.

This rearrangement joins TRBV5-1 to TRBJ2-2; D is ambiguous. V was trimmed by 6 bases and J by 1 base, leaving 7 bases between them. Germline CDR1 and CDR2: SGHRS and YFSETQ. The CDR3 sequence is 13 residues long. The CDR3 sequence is CASNTKNTGELFF. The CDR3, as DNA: TGCGCCAGCAATACAAAGAACACCGGGGAGCTGTTTTTT.

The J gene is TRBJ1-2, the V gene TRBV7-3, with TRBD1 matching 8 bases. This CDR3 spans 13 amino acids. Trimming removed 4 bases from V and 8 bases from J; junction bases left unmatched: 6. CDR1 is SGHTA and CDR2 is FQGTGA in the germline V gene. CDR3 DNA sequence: TGTGCCAGCAGCTCAATACAGGGGGAGGGCTACACCTTC. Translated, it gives CASSSIQGEGYTF.

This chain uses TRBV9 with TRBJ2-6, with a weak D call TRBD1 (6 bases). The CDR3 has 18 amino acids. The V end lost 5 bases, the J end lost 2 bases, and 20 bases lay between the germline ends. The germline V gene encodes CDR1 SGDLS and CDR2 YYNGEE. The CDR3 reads CASSPSQGGFAGANVLTF. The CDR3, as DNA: TGTGCCAGCAGTCCCTCACAGGGCGGTTTCGCTGGGGCCAACGTCCTGACTTTC.

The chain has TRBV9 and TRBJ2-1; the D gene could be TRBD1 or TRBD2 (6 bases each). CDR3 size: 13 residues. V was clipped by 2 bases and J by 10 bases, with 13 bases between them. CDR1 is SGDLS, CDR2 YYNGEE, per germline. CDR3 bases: TGTGCCAGCAGCGTGGGGGGCATTTTCGAGCAGTTCTTC. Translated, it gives CASSVGGIFEQFF.

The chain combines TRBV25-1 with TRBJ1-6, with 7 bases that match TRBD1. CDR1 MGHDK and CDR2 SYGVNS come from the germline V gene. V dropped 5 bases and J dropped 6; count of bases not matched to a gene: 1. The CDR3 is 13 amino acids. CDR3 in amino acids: CASSSGGNSPLHF. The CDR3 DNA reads TGTGCCAGCAGTTCAGGGGGTAATTCACCCCTCCACTTT.

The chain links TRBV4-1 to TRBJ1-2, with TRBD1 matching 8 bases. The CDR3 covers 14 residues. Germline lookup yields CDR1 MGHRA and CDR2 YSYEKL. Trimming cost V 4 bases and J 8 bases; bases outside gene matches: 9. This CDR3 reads CASSRDRTGKGYTF. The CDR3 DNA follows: TGCGCCAGCAGCCGAGACCGGACAGGGAAAGGCTACACCTTC.

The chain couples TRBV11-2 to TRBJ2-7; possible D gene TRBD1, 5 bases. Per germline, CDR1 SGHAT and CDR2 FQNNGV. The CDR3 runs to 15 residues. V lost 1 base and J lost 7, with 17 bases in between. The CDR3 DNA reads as TGTGCCAGCAGCTTAGGCCTATCAGGGAAGGGGGAGCAGTACTTC. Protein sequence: CASSLGLSGKGEQYF.

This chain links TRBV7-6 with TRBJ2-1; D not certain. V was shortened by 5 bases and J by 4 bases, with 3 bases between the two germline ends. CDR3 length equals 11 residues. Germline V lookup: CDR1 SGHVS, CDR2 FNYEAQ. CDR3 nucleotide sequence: TGTGCCAGCAGCACGTACAATGAGCAGTTCTTC. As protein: CASSTYNEQFF. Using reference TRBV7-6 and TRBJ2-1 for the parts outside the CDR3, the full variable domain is GAGVSQSPRYKVTKRGQDVALRCDPISGHVSLYWYRQALGQGPEFLTYFNYEAQQDKSGLPNDRFSAERPEGSISTLTIQRTEQRDSAMYRCASSTYNEQFFGPGTRLTVL.

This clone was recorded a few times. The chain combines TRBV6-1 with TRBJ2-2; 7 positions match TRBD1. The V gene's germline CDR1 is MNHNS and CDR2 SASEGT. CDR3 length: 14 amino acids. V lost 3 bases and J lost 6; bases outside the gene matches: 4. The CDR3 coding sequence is TGTGCCAGCAGTGAGATCCAGGGGGCCGGGGAGCTGTTTTTT. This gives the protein CASSEIQGAGELFF.

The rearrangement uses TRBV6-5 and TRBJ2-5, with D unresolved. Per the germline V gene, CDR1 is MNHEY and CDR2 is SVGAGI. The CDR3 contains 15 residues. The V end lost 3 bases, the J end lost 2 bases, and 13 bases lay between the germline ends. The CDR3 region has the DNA TGTGCCAGCAGTTATAATCCGGCACGACAAGAGACCCAGTACTTC. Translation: CASSYNPARQETQYF.

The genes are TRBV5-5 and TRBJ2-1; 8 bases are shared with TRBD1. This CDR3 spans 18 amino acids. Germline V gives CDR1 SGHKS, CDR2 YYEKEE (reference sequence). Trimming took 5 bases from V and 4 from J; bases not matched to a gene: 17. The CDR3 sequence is CASSHSFSQGVGYNEQFF. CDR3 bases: TGTGCCAGCAGTCACTCATTTTCACAGGGGGTCGGGTACAATGAGCAGTTCTTC.

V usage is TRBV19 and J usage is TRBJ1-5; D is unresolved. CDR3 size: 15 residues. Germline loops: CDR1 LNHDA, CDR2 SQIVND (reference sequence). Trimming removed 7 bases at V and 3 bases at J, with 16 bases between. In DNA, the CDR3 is TGTGCCAGTACCCAACGCCCACAGTTCAATCAGCCCCAGCATTTT. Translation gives CASTQRPQFNQPQHF.

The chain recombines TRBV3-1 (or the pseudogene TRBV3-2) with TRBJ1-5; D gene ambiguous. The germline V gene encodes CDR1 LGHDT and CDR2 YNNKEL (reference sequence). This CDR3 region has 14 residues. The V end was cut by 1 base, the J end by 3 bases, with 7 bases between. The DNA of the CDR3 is TGTGCCAGCAGCCAAGGGGTTACCAATCAGCCCCAGCATTTT. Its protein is CASSQGVTNQPQHF.